The rows below give T cell receptor beta chains drawn from one sample of a study of beta chain features in type 1 diabetes. TCRdb keeps only in-frame clones here, not all; method: immunoSEQ multiplex PCR. Among 150,000 or so clones listed, roughly 63% were seen once. The sequencing sample was made of naive CD4+ T cells from blood. The receptors shown here come from a young man with type 1 diabetes. Each CDR3 is given with its conserved first and last residue. Each record gives: J gene, clone size, V gene, D gene, CDR3 DNA, CDR3 protein. A D gene is named only where the DNA matches it firmly. Where a row states a size, it is once, few, many or the class of an expanded clone; other rows omit it.

TRBJ2-3	NA	TRBV20-1	NA	TGCAGTGCTCCATTAGATACGCAGTATTTT	CSAPLDTQYF
TRBJ1-2	NA	TRBV25-1	TRBD1	TGTGCCAGCAGTGAAGGACAGGTCTATGGCTACACCTTC	CASSEGQVYGYTF
TRBJ1-5	NA	TRBV28	TRBD1	TGTGCCAGCAGTCCCTCCGGGACAGGGTATCAGCCCCAGCATTTT	CASSPSGTGYQPQHF
TRBJ2-5	NA	TRBV5-6	NA	TGTGCCAGCAGCTTGCGGCCGCAAGAGACCCAGTACTTC	CASSLRPQETQYF
TRBJ2-3	once	TRBV5-1	NA	TGCGCCAGCAGCCCAGCAGGTTACACAGATACGCAGTATTTT	CASSPAGYTDTQYF
TRBJ2-7	NA	TRBV9	TRBD2	TGTGCCAGCAGCGCCAACCTAGCGGGGGGATACGAGCAGTACTTC	CASSANLAGGYEQYF
TRBJ1-4	once	TRBV27	TRBD1	TGTGCCAGCAGTCTTTCTACAGGGGCAACTAATGAAAAACTGTTTTTT	CASSLSTGATNEKLFF
TRBJ2-7	NA	TRBV7-2	TRBD2	TGTGCCAGCAGGCTAGCGGGGGCTCACGAGCAGTACTTC	CASRLAGAHEQYF
TRBJ1-1	few	TRBV7-2	NA	TGTGCCAGCAGCTTCGGGCTCACGAACACTGAAGCTTTCTTT	CASSFGLTNTEAFF
TRBJ2-1	NA	TRBV7-2	NA	TGTGCCAGCAGCTTAGCCCTCAATGAGCAGTTCTTC	CASSLALNEQFF
TRBJ2-7	NA	TRBV25-1	NA	TGTGCCAGCAGTGAATATAAGGCAGAACTTGCCGAGCAGTACTTC	CASSEYKAELAEQYF
TRBJ1-1	few	TRBV29-1	NA	TGCAGCGTTGTCCCGGACAGGAACACTGAAGCTTTCTTT	CSVVPDRNTEAFF
TRBJ1-2	NA	TRBV6-5	NA	TGTGCCAGCAGTACCCGACAGATGGTTGTCTTTGGCTACACCTTC	CASSTRQMVVFGYTF
TRBJ2-3	NA	TRBV13	NA	TGTGCCAGCAGCTCCCCAAAGCGGCACGGAACGCAGTATTTT	CASSSPKRHGTQYF
TRBJ1-2	NA	TRBV7-9	NA	TGTGCCAGCAGCTCGTGGGACCCAGCGGCTTACACCTTC	CASSSWDPAAYTF
TRBJ1-1	NA	TRBV7-2	NA	TGTGCCAGCAGCTTAGCTCCAGGGTTAGACACTGAAGCTTTCTTT	CASSLAPGLDTEAFF
TRBJ2-3	NA	TRBV27	NA	TGTGCCAGCAGTTTAACTACTAGCACAGATACGCAGTATTTT	CASSLTTSTDTQYF
TRBJ2-4	NA	TRBV9	NA	TGTGCCAGCAGCGCGACAGAAAGTCACATTCAGTACTTC	CASSATESHIQYF
TRBJ2-3	NA	TRBV11-2	NA	TGTGCCAGCAGCTCGCGACAGAGCACAGATACGCAGTATTTT	CASSSRQSTDTQYF
TRBJ1-1	NA	TRBV6-5	NA	TGTGCCAGCAGGATTTCTTACGGGGGAAACACTGAAGCTTTCTTT	CASRISYGGNTEAFF
TRBJ2-5	few	TRBV20-1	NA	TGCAGTGCTAGCGAACAAGAGACCCAGTACTTC	CSASEQETQYF
TRBJ2-5	NA	TRBV9	NA	TGTGCCAGCAGCGTAGCCACAGGGACCCAAGAGACCCAGTACTTC	CASSVATGTQETQYF
TRBJ2-5	few	TRBV30	NA	TGTGCCTGCGGAGTACAGGAGATGGAGACCCAGTACTTC	CACGVQEMETQYF
TRBJ2-5	NA	TRBV9	NA	TGTGCCAGCATACAAGCAATTGAGACCCAGTACTTC	CASIQAIETQYF
TRBJ2-1	NA	TRBV15	NA	TGTGCCACCAGCAGAGATCCAGGTAATGAGCAGTTCTTC	CATSRDPGNEQFF
TRBJ1-6	once	TRBV7-9	NA	TGTGCCAGCAGCTTAGCGGAACTTAATTCACCCCTCCACTTT	CASSLAELNSPLHF
TRBJ1-4	NA	TRBV7-9	NA	TGTGCCAGCAGCCCCTATGGGACAACAACTAATGAAAAACTGTTTTTT	CASSPYGTTTNEKLFF
TRBJ2-1	NA	TRBV27	TRBD1	TGTGCCAGCAGTATACGGACAGGGGTGAATGAGCAGTTCTTC	CASSIRTGVNEQFF
TRBJ2-3	few	TRBV10-3	TRBD2	TGTGCCATCAGTGACTCCCTGTCGGGGGGGGTTGGAGATACGCAGTATTTT	CAISDSLSGGVGDTQYF
TRBJ2-6	NA	TRBV29-1	NA	TGCAGCGTTGACACGGGAGCGGGGGCCAACGTCCTGACTTTC	CSVDTGAGANVLTF
TRBJ2-7	NA	TRBV18	NA	TGTGCCAGCTCACCACCGGACAGCTACGAGCAGTACTTC	CASSPPDSYEQYF
TRBJ2-3	NA	TRBV6-6	TRBD2	TGTGCCAGCGACGGGGAGCGGGGGGGCACAGATACGCAGTATTTT	CASDGERGGTDTQYF
TRBJ1-1	NA	TRBV20-1	NA	TGCAGTGCTAGGAGGAGCACTGAAGCTTTCTTT	CSARRSTEAFF
TRBJ2-5	few	TRBV20-1	NA	TGCAGTGCTAAGCTTACCGAGACCCAGTACTTC	CSAKLTETQYF
TRBJ1-2	NA	TRBV27	NA	TGTGCCAGCAGTCCTCGTTGGCAGGGGGGCTACACCTTC	CASSPRWQGGYTF
TRBJ2-1	NA	TRBV4-1	NA	TGCGCCAGCAGCCAAGAACGCAGCTACAATGAGCAGTTCTTC	CASSQERSYNEQFF
TRBJ1-1	few	TRBV29-1	NA	TGCAGCGTTGTCGGCACTGAAGCTTTCTTT	CSVVGTEAFF